The rows below give T cell receptor beta chains drawn from one sample of a study of blood T cell repertoires in COVID-19. Measured with immunoSEQ multiplex PCR; TCRdb has only the in-frame clones, and not every one. Of more than 90,000 clones in the sample, 82% were seen once. The specimen was peripheral blood. These receptors were taken from an older man with acute or convalescent COVID-19. CDR3s include the opening cysteine and the closing phenylalanine or tryptophan. The order of the fields is V gene, clone size, J gene, D gene, CDR3 DNA, CDR3 protein. D genes are given only for firm matches. Expanded clones get a size class; other rows say once, few or many, or leave the size out.

V gene: TRBV4-1; clone size: NA; J gene: TRBJ2-5; D gene: NA; CDR3 DNA: TGCGCCAGCAGCCAAGTGTTCTTCGGAGAGACCCAGTACTTC; CDR3 protein: CASSQVFFGETQYF
V gene: TRBV30; clone size: NA; J gene: TRBJ2-2; D gene: TRBD1; CDR3 DNA: TGTGCCTGGAGTTTCCTCAGGGGGCGGACCGGGGAGCTGTTTTTT; CDR3 protein: CAWSFLRGRTGELFF
V gene: TRBV10-2; clone size: NA; J gene: TRBJ2-7; D gene: NA; CDR3 DNA: TGCGCCAGCAGTGACAGAACAACCTACGAGCAGTACTTC; CDR3 protein: CASSDRTTYEQYF
V gene: TRBV6-2/TRBV6-3; clone size: NA; J gene: TRBJ1-6; D gene: TRBD1; CDR3 DNA: TGTGCCAGCAGTTCCCGGGACAGCGACTTTAGCTCCTATAATTCACCCCTCCACTTT; CDR3 protein: CASSSRDSDFSSYNSPLHF
V gene: TRBV7-8; clone size: NA; J gene: TRBJ1-6; D gene: NA; CDR3 DNA: TGTGCCAGCAGCTTAGACAGCTCCTATAATTCACCCCTCCACTTT; CDR3 protein: CASSLDSSYNSPLHF
V gene: TRBV18; clone size: NA; J gene: TRBJ2-4; D gene: TRBD2; CDR3 DNA: TGTGCCAGCTCACCAACCGGACTAGCCCCCTTGAACCGAAACATTCAGTACTTC; CDR3 protein: CASSPTGLAPLNRNIQYF
V gene: TRBV24-1; clone size: NA; J gene: TRBJ2-3; D gene: TRBD2; CDR3 DNA: TGTGCCACCAGTGATCCCGGACTAGCGGCTAGCACAGATACGCAGTATTTT; CDR3 protein: CATSDPGLAASTDTQYF
V gene: TRBV10-1; clone size: NA; J gene: TRBJ2-2; D gene: NA; CDR3 DNA: TGCGCCAGCAGTGAGCTCAGAACCGGGGAGCTGTTTTTT; CDR3 protein: CASSELRTGELFF
V gene: TRBV24-1; clone size: once; J gene: TRBJ2-2; D gene: NA; CDR3 DNA: TGTGCCACCAGTTTTTCAGGGCCCGGGGAGCTGTTTTTT; CDR3 protein: CATSFSGPGELFF
V gene: TRBV7-2; clone size: NA; J gene: TRBJ1-5; D gene: NA; CDR3 DNA: TGTGCCAGCAGCACAACAGGGATTAATCAGCCCCAGCATTTT; CDR3 protein: CASSTTGINQPQHF
V gene: TRBV27; clone size: few; J gene: TRBJ2-1; D gene: NA; CDR3 DNA: TGTGCCAGCAGTGCCTTTCAGGGTATCATCTACAATGAGCAGTTCTTC; CDR3 protein: CASSAFQGIIYNEQFF
V gene: TRBV4-3; clone size: NA; J gene: TRBJ2-4; D gene: NA; CDR3 DNA: TGCGCCAGCAGCAAAGACAGTTCAATAAACATTCAGTACTTC; CDR3 protein: CASSKDSSINIQYF
V gene: TRBV4-1; clone size: once; J gene: TRBJ1-4; D gene: NA; CDR3 DNA: TGCGCCAGCAGCCAAGCCGGGACTGGTAATGAAAAACTGTTTTTT; CDR3 protein: CASSQAGTGNEKLFF
V gene: TRBV9; clone size: once; J gene: TRBJ2-3; D gene: NA; CDR3 DNA: TGTGCCAGCAGCCCCGGACAGACCACGCAGTATTTT; CDR3 protein: CASSPGQTTQYF
V gene: TRBV10-2; clone size: NA; J gene: TRBJ2-6; D gene: TRBD1; CDR3 DNA: TGCGCCAGCAGAGCTATGGGACAGGCCCCCAGCTCTGGGGCCAACGTCCTGACTTTC; CDR3 protein: CASRAMGQAPSSGANVLTF
V gene: TRBV7-9; clone size: NA; J gene: TRBJ2-5; D gene: NA; CDR3 DNA: TGTGCCAGCATTCAGGGGCTCCAAGAGACCCAGTACTTC; CDR3 protein: CASIQGLQETQYF
V gene: TRBV28; clone size: NA; J gene: TRBJ1-3; D gene: NA; CDR3 DNA: TGTGCCAGCAATTCCCACTCTGGAAACACCATATATTTT; CDR3 protein: CASNSHSGNTIYF
V gene: TRBV28; clone size: NA; J gene: TRBJ2-2; D gene: TRBD1; CDR3 DNA: TGTGCCAGCAGTTCACAGGGACAGGGGGGAGCCGGGGAGCTGTTTTTT; CDR3 protein: CASSSQGQGGAGELFF
V gene: TRBV19; clone size: NA; J gene: TRBJ1-3; D gene: TRBD1; CDR3 DNA: TGTGCCAGTTACGGACAGGGGATCTCTGGAAACACCATATATTTT; CDR3 protein: CASYGQGISGNTIYF
V gene: TRBV14; clone size: NA; J gene: TRBJ1-6; D gene: TRBD1; CDR3 DNA: TGTGCCAGCAGCCCGTACAGGGGAGATAATTCACCCCTCCACTTT; CDR3 protein: CASSPYRGDNSPLHF
V gene: TRBV11-3; clone size: once; J gene: TRBJ2-1; D gene: TRBD1; CDR3 DNA: TGTGCCAGCAGCGCCTCCTCCGGGACAGTCTACAATGAGCAGTTCTTC; CDR3 protein: CASSASSGTVYNEQFF
V gene: TRBV9; clone size: NA; J gene: TRBJ1-1; D gene: TRBD1; CDR3 DNA: TGTGCCAGCAGCGCCCGACAGGGCGGCACTGAAGCTTTCTTT; CDR3 protein: CASSARQGGTEAFF
V gene: TRBV9; clone size: NA; J gene: TRBJ2-1; D gene: NA; CDR3 DNA: TGTGCCAGTCGGACTTTCCGAGACTCGGGTGAGCAGTTCTTC; CDR3 protein: CASRTFRDSGEQFF
V gene: TRBV7-2; clone size: NA; J gene: TRBJ2-7; D gene: TRBD1; CDR3 DNA: TGTGCCAGCAGCTCCGGGACAGGGGGCTACAAGCAGTACTTC; CDR3 protein: CASSSGTGGYKQYF
V gene: TRBV9; clone size: NA; J gene: TRBJ1-2; D gene: NA; CDR3 DNA: TGTGCCAGCAACCCCGGCCGCCCTATCGCGGGCTATGGCTACACCTTC; CDR3 protein: CASNPGRPIAGYGYTF
V gene: TRBV15; clone size: NA; J gene: TRBJ2-3; D gene: TRBD2; CDR3 DNA: TGTGCCACCAGCACTGGCCCTGGACTAGCGGGCTTCACAGATACGCAGTATTTT; CDR3 protein: CATSTGPGLAGFTDTQYF
V gene: TRBV19; clone size: NA; J gene: TRBJ2-2; D gene: TRBD1; CDR3 DNA: TGTGCCAGTAACCCCTACAGGGGGCAGAGGATCGGCGGGGAGCTGTTTTTT; CDR3 protein: CASNPYRGQRIGGELFF
V gene: TRBV19; clone size: NA; J gene: TRBJ2-2; D gene: NA; CDR3 DNA: TGTGCCAGTAGGACCGAGGGTAGGACCGGGGAGCTGTTTTTT; CDR3 protein: CASRTEGRTGELFF
V gene: TRBV7-6; clone size: NA; J gene: TRBJ2-5; D gene: NA; CDR3 DNA: TGTGCCAGCAGCTTACCCCTGGGAGGAGGGGAGACCCAGTACTTC; CDR3 protein: CASSLPLGGGETQYF
V gene: TRBV7-2; clone size: NA; J gene: TRBJ2-7; D gene: NA; CDR3 DNA: TGTGCCAGCACCCCCCTAGGGGCTGGGGAGCAGTACTTC; CDR3 protein: CASTPLGAGEQYF
V gene: TRBV6-5; clone size: NA; J gene: TRBJ1-5; D gene: NA; CDR3 DNA: TGTGCCAGCAAAAGGCCCGGGAATCAGCCCCAGCATTTT; CDR3 protein: CASKRPGNQPQHF
V gene: TRBV18; clone size: NA; J gene: TRBJ1-1; D gene: NA; CDR3 DNA: TGTGCCAGCTCACCTGGACAGTCGGCGAACACTGAAGCTTTCTTT; CDR3 protein: CASSPGQSANTEAFF
V gene: TRBV11-2; clone size: NA; J gene: TRBJ2-7; D gene: NA; CDR3 DNA: TGTGCCAGCAGCTCTCAGCGAATGGCGGACGAGCAGTACTTC; CDR3 protein: CASSSQRMADEQYF
V gene: TRBV28; clone size: many; J gene: TRBJ2-1; D gene: TRBD2; CDR3 DNA: TGTGCCAGCAGTCCAAGACTAGCGGGAGCCCTCTTAGGGCTGAGTCGGTTCTTC; CDR3 protein: CASSPRLAGALLGLSRFF
V gene: TRBV30; clone size: NA; J gene: TRBJ1-6; D gene: NA; CDR3 DNA: TGTGCCTGGAAAGCCCCGGGACTCAATTCACCCCTCCACTTT; CDR3 protein: CAWKAPGLNSPLHF
V gene: TRBV5-1; clone size: NA; J gene: TRBJ2-2; D gene: NA; CDR3 DNA: TGCGCCAGCCAGGGTTACACCGGGGAGCTGTTTTTT; CDR3 protein: CASQGYTGELFF
V gene: TRBV19; clone size: NA; J gene: TRBJ2-7; D gene: NA; CDR3 DNA: TGTGCCAGTAGTATAGGGGGAGCTTTCTACGAGCAGTACTTC; CDR3 protein: CASSIGGAFYEQYF
V gene: TRBV11-2; clone size: NA; J gene: TRBJ1-4; D gene: NA; CDR3 DNA: TGTGCCAGCACCCCGGGATCCACACGAGAAAAACTGTTTTTT; CDR3 protein: CASTPGSTREKLFF
V gene: TRBV11-2; clone size: NA; J gene: TRBJ2-5; D gene: TRBD2; CDR3 DNA: TGTGCCAGCAGCTTAGTGGGCAGGGAGGGAGAGACCCAGTACTTC; CDR3 protein: CASSLVGREGETQYF
V gene: TRBV27; clone size: NA; J gene: TRBJ2-7; D gene: TRBD2; CDR3 DNA: TGTGCCAGCAGTCTCAGCGGGAGGGCCGGCGAGCAGTACTTC; CDR3 protein: CASSLSGRAGEQYF
V gene: TRBV6-2/TRBV6-3; clone size: NA; J gene: TRBJ2-5; D gene: TRBD1; CDR3 DNA: TGTGCCAGCAGCCCACAGGGGCCGTCTCAAGAGACCCAGTACTTC; CDR3 protein: CASSPQGPSQETQYF
V gene: TRBV28; clone size: NA; J gene: TRBJ2-5; D gene: TRBD2; CDR3 DNA: TGTGCCAGCGACCTGAGCGGGAGGTTCAGAGAGGAGACCCAGTACTTC; CDR3 protein: CASDLSGRFREETQYF
V gene: TRBV18; clone size: NA; J gene: TRBJ2-3; D gene: NA; CDR3 DNA: TGTGCCAGCTCACCTCAAAGGGAGGCAGATACGCAGTATTTT; CDR3 protein: CASSPQREADTQYF